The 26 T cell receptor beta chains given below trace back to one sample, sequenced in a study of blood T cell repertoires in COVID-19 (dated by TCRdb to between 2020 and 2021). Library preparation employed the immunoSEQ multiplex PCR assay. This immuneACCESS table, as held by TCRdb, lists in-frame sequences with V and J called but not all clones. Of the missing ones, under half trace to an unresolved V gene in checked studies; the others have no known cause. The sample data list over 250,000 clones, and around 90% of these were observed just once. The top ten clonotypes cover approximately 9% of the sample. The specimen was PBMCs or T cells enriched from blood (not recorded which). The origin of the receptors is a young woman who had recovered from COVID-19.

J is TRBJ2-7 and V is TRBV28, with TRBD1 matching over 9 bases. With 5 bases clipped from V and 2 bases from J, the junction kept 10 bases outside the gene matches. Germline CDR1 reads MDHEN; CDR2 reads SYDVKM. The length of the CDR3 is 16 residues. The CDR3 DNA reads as TGTGCCAGCAGTGAACCTGACAGGGGGGTTGCCTACGAGCAGTACTTC. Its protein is CASSEPDRGVAYEQYF.

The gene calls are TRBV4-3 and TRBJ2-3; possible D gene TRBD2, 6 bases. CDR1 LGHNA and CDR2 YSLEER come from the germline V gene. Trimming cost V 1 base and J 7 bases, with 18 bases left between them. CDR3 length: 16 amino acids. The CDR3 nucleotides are TGCGCCAGCAGCCAAGCGGACTACCAAGGGAGGTATACGCAGTATTTT. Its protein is CASSQADYQGRYTQYF.

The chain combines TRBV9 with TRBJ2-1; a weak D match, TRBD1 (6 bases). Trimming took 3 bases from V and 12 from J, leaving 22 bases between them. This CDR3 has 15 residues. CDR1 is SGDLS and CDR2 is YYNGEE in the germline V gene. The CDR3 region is CASSARSWGVGGQFF. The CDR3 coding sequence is TGTGCCAGCAGCGCAAGATCCTGGGGCGTAGGGGGGCAGTTCTTC.

As DNA, the CDR3 is TGTGCCAGTAGTAGAGAGACTAGCGGGATACAAGAGACCCAGTACTTC. Translated, it gives CASSRETSGIQETQYF. The V call is TRBV19, the J call TRBJ2-5, with 11 bases matching TRBD2. The V and J ends lost 4 bases and 2 bases, in that order; junction bases with no gene match: 6. This CDR3 is 16 amino acids long. Germline V CDR1 and CDR2: LNHDA, SQIVND (reference sequence).

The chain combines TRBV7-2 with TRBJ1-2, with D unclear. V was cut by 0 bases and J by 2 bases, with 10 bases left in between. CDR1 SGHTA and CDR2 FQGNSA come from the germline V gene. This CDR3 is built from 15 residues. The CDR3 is CASSLAGGINYGYTF. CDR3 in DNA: TGTGCCAGCAGCTTAGCGGGAGGGATCAACTATGGCTACACCTTC.

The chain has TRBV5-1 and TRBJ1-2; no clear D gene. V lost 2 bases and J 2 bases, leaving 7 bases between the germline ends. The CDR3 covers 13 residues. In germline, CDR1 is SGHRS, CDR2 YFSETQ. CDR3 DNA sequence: TGCGCCAGCAGCTTCGAGGGAAACTATGGCTACACCTTC. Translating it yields CASSFEGNYGYTF.

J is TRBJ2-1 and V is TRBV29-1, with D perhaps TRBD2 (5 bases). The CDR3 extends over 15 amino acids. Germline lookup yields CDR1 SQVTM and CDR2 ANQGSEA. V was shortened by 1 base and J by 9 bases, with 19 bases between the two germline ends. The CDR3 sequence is CSVEGSGIGGGEQFF. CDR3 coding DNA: TGCAGCGTTGAAGGCTCGGGGATAGGAGGCGGTGAGCAGTTCTTC.

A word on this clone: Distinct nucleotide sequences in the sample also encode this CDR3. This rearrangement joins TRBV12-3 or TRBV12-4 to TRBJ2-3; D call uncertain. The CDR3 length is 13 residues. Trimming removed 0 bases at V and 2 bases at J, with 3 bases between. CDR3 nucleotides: TGTGCCAGCAGTTTAGCGGCCACAGATACGCAGTATTTT. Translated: CASSLAATDTQYF.

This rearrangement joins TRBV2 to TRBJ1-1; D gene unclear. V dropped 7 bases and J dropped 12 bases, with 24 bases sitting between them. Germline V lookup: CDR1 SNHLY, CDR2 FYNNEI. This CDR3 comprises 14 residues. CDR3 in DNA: TGTGCCAGCAATGTGAGGAACGTAGCCCCCTCGCCTTTCTTT. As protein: CASNVRNVAPSPFF.

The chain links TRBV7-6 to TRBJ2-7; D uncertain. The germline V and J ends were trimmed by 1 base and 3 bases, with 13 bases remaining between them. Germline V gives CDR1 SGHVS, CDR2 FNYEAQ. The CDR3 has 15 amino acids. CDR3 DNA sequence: TGTGCCAGCAGCTTAGGTCGGCAGGTGGGCTACGAGCAGTACTTC. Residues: CASSLGRQVGYEQYF.

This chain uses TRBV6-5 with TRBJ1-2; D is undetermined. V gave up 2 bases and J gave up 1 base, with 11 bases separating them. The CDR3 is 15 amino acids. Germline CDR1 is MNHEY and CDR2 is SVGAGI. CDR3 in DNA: TGTGCCAGCAGTTACCGGGGAGAGATTAACTATGGCTACACCTTC. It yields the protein CASSYRGEINYGYTF.

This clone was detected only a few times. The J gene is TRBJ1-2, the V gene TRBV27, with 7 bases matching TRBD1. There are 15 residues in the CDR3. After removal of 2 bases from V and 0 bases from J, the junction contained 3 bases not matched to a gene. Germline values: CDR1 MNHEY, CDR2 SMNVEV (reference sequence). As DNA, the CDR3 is TGTGCCAGCAGTTTAGCGGGACAGCCTAACTATGGCTACACCTTC. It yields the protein CASSLAGQPNYGYTF.

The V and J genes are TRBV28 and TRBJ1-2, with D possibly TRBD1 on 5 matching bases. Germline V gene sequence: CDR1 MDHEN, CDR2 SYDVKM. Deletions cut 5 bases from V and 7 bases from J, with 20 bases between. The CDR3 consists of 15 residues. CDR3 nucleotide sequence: TGTGCCAGCAGTCCCGGGACTGCGCAACGGAGTGGCTACACCTTC. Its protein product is CASSPGTAQRSGYTF.

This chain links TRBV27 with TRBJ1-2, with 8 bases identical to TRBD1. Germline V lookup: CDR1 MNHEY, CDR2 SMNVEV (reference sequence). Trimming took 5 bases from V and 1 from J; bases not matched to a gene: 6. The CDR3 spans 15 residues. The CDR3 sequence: CASSHNRGSNYGYTF. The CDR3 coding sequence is TGTGCCAGCAGTCACAACAGGGGGAGTAACTATGGCTACACCTTC.

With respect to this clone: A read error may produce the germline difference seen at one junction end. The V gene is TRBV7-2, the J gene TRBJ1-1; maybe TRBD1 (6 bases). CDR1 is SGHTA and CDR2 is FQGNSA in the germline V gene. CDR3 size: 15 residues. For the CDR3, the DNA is TGTGCCAGCACCTTACCCGCAGGGGTGGGGACTGAAGCTTTCTTT. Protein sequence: CASTLPAGVGTEAFF.

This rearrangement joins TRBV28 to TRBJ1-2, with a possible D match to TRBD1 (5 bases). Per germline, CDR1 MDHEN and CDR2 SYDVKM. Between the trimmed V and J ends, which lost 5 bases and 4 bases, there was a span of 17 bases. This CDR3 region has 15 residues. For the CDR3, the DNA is TGTGCCAGCAGTATCCCGACAGAGCCCCTCTATGGCTACACCTTC. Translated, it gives CASSIPTEPLYGYTF.

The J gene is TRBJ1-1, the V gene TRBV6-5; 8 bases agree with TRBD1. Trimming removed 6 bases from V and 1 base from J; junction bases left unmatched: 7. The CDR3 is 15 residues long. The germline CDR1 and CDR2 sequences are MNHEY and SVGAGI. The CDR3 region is CASSHQGQENTEAFF. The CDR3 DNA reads TGTGCCAGCAGCCACCAGGGACAGGAGAACACTGAAGCTTTCTTT.

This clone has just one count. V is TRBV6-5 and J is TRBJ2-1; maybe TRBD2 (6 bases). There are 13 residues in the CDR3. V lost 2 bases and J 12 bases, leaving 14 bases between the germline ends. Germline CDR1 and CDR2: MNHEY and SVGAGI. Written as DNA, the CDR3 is TGTGCCAGCAGTTACCTCGGCGCGCGGGGGCAGTTCTTC. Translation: CASSYLGARGQFF.

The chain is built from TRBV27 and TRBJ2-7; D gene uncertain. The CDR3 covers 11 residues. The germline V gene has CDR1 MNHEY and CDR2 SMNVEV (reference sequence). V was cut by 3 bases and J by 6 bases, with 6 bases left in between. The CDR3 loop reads CASSFYGEQYF. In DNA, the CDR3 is TGTGCCAGCAGTTTTTACGGCGAGCAGTACTTC.

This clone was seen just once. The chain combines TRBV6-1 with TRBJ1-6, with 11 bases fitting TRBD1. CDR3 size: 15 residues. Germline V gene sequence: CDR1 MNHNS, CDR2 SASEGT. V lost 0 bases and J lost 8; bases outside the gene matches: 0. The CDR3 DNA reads TGTGCCAGCAGTGAAGCGGGACAGGGGGATTCACCCCTCCACTTT. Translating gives CASSEAGQGDSPLHF.

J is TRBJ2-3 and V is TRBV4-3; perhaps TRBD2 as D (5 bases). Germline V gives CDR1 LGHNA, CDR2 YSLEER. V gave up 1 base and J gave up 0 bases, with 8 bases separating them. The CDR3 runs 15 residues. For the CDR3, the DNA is TGCGCCAGCAGCCAAGGGTGGGAGAGCACAGATACGCAGTATTTT. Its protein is CASSQGWESTDTQYF.

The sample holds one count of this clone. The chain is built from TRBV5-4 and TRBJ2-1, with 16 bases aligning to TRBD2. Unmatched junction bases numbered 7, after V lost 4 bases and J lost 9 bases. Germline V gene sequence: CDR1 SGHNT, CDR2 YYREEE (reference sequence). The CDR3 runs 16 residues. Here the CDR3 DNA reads TGTGCCAGCAGCCCTGGGACTAGCGGGAGGGCGGGTGAGCAGTTCTTC. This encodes CASSPGTSGRAGEQFF.

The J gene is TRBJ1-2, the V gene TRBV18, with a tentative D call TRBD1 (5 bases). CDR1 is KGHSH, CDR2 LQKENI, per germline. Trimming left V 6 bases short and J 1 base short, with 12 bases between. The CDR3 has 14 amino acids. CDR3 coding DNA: TGTGCCAGCTCCCCGGTGGACAATAACTATGGCTACACCTTC. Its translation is CASSPVDNNYGYTF.

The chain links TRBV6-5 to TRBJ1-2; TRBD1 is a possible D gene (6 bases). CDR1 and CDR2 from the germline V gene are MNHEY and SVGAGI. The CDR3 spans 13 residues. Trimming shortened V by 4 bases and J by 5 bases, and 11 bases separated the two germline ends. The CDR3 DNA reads TGTGCCAGCAGTTCCCGGACAGTTTATGGCTACACCTTC. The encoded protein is CASSSRTVYGYTF.

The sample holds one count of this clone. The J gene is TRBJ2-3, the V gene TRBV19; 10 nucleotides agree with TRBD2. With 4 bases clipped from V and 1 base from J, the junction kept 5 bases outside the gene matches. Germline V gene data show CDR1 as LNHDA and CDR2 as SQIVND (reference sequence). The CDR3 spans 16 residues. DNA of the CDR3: TGTGCCAGTAGTACGGGACTAGCGAGGGGCACAGATACGCAGTATTTT. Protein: CASSTGLARGTDTQYF.

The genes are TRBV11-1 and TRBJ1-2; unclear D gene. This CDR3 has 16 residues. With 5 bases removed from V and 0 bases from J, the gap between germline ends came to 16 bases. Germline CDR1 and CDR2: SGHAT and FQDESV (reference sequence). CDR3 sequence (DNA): TGTGCCAGCAGCCGACGACCGGGGTTGTCTAACTATGGCTACACCTTC. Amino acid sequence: CASSRRPGLSNYGYTF.